These 29 T cell receptor beta chains originate from one sample sequenced in a study of cytomegalovirus exposure and HLA in healthy donors. PCR involved 60 Vbeta and 13 Jbeta primers. Libraries were prepared by immunoSEQ multiplex PCR; TCRdb keeps only in-frame clonotypes and omits some of them. The sample totals 150,000 to 200,000 clones. Specimen: PBMCs. These receptors originate from a woman between 18 and 30 years old in good health and CMV-seropositive.

The chain couples TRBV15 to TRBJ2-3; the match to TRBD2 covers 11 bases. V dropped 6 bases and J dropped 6; count of bases not matched to a gene: 5. The germline gives CDR1 LNHNV, CDR2 YYDKDF (reference sequence). The CDR3 runs 14 residues. For the CDR3, the DNA is TGTGCCACCAGGATGTCTAGCGGGGGGGATACGCAGTATTTT. It codes for CATRMSSGGDTQYF. Using reference TRBV15 and TRBJ2-3 for the parts outside the CDR3, the full variable domain is DAMVIQNPRYQVTQFGKPVTLSCSQTLNHNVMYWYQQKSSQAPKLLFHYYDKDFNNEADTPDNFQSRRPNTSFCFLDIRSPGLGDTAMYLCATRMSSGGDTQYFGPGTRLTVL.

The chain combines TRBV7-9 with TRBJ2-7, with 7 nucleotides matching TRBD2. This CDR3 has 16 amino acids. Per germline, CDR1 SEHNR and CDR2 FQNEAQ (reference sequence). Trimming at V came to 4 bases and at J to 0 bases, leaving 9 bases not matched to a gene. For the CDR3, the DNA is TGTGCCAGCAGCTCCATTGGACTAGGGGACTCCTACGAGCAGTACTTC. It is translated as CASSSIGLGDSYEQYF.

The J gene is TRBJ2-1, the V gene TRBV6-5, with D possibly matching TRBD1 (5 bases). Germline CDR1 MNHEY, CDR2 SVGAGI. There are 15 residues in the CDR3. Trimming left V 8 bases short and J 0 bases short, with 14 bases between. The CDR3 sequence: CASRAVDSSYNEQFF. The CDR3 bases are TGTGCCAGCCGTGCAGTCGACAGCTCCTACAATGAGCAGTTCTTC.

The CDR3 region has the DNA TGTGCCAGCAGTGACGGGACAGGGATAAACACCGGGGAGCTGTTTTTT. Its protein product is CASSDGTGINTGELFF. V and J are TRBV2 and TRBJ2-2; TRBD1 matches at 9 bases. The V and J ends lost 3 bases and 2 bases, in that order; junction bases with no gene match: 4. There are 16 residues in the CDR3. Looked up from germline, CDR1 is SNHLY and CDR2 is FYNNEI.

Written as DNA, the CDR3 is TGTGCCAGCAGCCCCAAAGTCGGGGACAGGGTTCAAGAGCAGTACTTC. This sequence encodes CASSPKVGDRVQEQYF. The V call is TRBV11-2, the J call TRBJ2-7, with 9 bases identical to TRBD1. Trimming took 5 bases from V and 7 from J; bases not matched to a gene: 15. This CDR3 is 16 amino acids long. Germline V gene data show CDR1 as SGHAT and CDR2 as FQNNGV.

The chain links TRBV20-1 to TRBJ2-1; D is ambiguous. Trimming pared 4 bases from V and 7 bases from J, leaving 8 bases between. The CDR3 contains 11 residues. Germline V CDR1 and CDR2: DFQATT, SNEGSKA (reference sequence). The CDR3 DNA sequence: TGCAGTGCTACCCCTCAGAATGAGCAGTTCTTC. Residues: CSATPQNEQFF.

This rearrangement joins TRBV4-2 to TRBJ2-5, with TRBD1 identical over 9 bases. Matching the DNA end better, TRBJ2-7 makes the J call doubtful. The CDR3 covers 15 residues. Germline V gene data show CDR1 as LGHNA and CDR2 as YNFKEQ. CDR3 in amino acids: CASSQGETGGYEQYF. The DNA for the CDR3 is TGTGCCAGCAGCCAGGGGGAGACAGGGGGATACGAGCAGTACTTC.

V and J are TRBV7-8 and TRBJ2-7, with a possible D match to TRBD2 (5 bases). The CDR3 runs 10 residues. The germline gives CDR1 SGHVS, CDR2 FQNEAQ. The CDR3 nucleotides are TGTGCTTCTAGCAACTACGAGCAGTACTTC. As protein: CASSNYEQYF.

The chain carries TRBV5-1 and TRBJ1-5; D remains unclear. V was cut by 0 bases and J by 6 bases, with 10 bases left in between. The CDR3 extends over 14 amino acids. Germline V gene data show CDR1 as SGHRS and CDR2 as YFSETQ. The CDR3 here is CASSLGQDGQPQHF. CDR3 DNA sequence: TGCGCCAGCAGCTTGGGGCAGGATGGTCAGCCCCAGCATTTT.

V is TRBV4-2 and J is TRBJ2-3, with D unclear. V shed 2 bases and J shed 7 bases, with 4 bases lying between them. CDR1 is LGHNA, CDR2 YNFKEQ, per germline. There are 11 residues in the CDR3. As DNA, the CDR3 is TGTGCCAGCAGCCAAACAAATACGCAGTATTTT. Its translation: CASSQTNTQYF.

This chain links TRBV4-2 with TRBJ2-3, with 16 bases fitting TRBD2. This CDR3 has 17 amino acids. Trimming cost V 0 bases and J 7 bases; bases outside gene matches: 4. Germline assignment: CDR1 LGHNA and CDR2 YNFKEQ. The CDR3 region has the DNA TGTGCCAGCAGCCAAGATGGGACTAGCGGGGGGGCGAATACGCAGTATTTT. Encoded protein: CASSQDGTSGGANTQYF.

The J gene is TRBJ1-4, the V gene TRBV4-2, with D possibly TRBD1 on 5 matching bases. V lost 4 bases and J lost 7, with 19 bases in between. This CDR3 comprises 16 residues. Germline lookup yields CDR1 LGHNA and CDR2 YNFKEQ. The CDR3 DNA is TGTGCCAGCAGCCGAGAAGGCCAGGGTTCAGTTGAAAAACTGTTTTTT. It translates to CASSREGQGSVEKLFF.

The V gene is TRBV19, the J gene TRBJ2-3, with 9 bases lining up with TRBD1. V gave up 6 bases and J gave up 2 bases; unmatched junction bases: 9. The CDR3 spans 16 residues. Germline values: CDR1 LNHDA, CDR2 SQIVND (reference sequence). CDR3 amino acids: CASRKQGARLTDTQYF. CDR3 in DNA: TGTGCCAGTAGAAAACAGGGGGCGCGGCTCACAGATACGCAGTATTTT.

The chain has TRBV5-1 and TRBJ2-5; TRBD1 aligns across 7 bases. Germline CDR1 is SGHRS and CDR2 is YFSETQ. This CDR3 is 15 amino acids long. Trimming cost V 2 bases and J 1 base; bases outside gene matches: 5. The CDR3 reads CASSFNPGGQETQYF. CDR3 in DNA: TGCGCCAGCAGCTTCAACCCAGGGGGCCAAGAGACCCAGTACTTC.

DNA of the CDR3: TGTGCCAGCAGCCCCCAAACCTGGACAGGGGAGAAATTCTTT. It translates to CASSPQTWTGEKFF. This chain uses TRBV7-8 with TRBJ1-1; 9 nucleotides match TRBD1. V shed 5 bases and J 14 bases; nucleotides not matched to a gene: 15. CDR3 size: 14 residues. The germline V gene encodes CDR1 SGHVS and CDR2 FQNEAQ.

The chain has TRBV9 and TRBJ2-5, with 8 bases identical to TRBD2. Per the germline V gene, CDR1 is SGDLS and CDR2 is YYNGEE. The junction had 10 bases not matched to a gene; V was cut back by 0 bases and J by 6 bases. The length of the CDR3 is 16 residues. CDR3 sequence: CASSVDSSGVRKTQYF. As DNA, the CDR3 is TGTGCCAGCAGCGTAGATAGTAGCGGGGTCAGAAAGACCCAGTACTTC.

The chain uses TRBV9 and TRBJ2-3; 9 bases match TRBD1. CDR1 and CDR2 (germline): SGDLS, YYNGEE. CDR3 length: 14 residues. Trimming took 0 bases from V and 4 from J; bases not matched to a gene: 0. CDR3 amino acids: CASSVGDRADTQYF. The CDR3 bases are TGTGCCAGCAGCGTAGGGGACAGGGCAGATACGCAGTATTTT.

The rearrangement links TRBV7-8 to TRBJ2-1, with 10 positions matching TRBD2. The germline gives CDR1 SGHVS, CDR2 FQNEAQ. This CDR3 is 15 amino acids long. The J segment lost 4 bases and the V segment lost 5 bases, leaving 5 bases of the junction unmatched. CDR3 sequence (DNA): TGTGCCAGCAGCCCGTTAGCGGGAGGTTACAATGAGCAGTTCTTC. Translation gives CASSPLAGGYNEQFF.

Notes on this clone: Other DNA sequences from this sample encode an identical CDR3 as well. The chain recombines TRBV5-1 with TRBJ1-5; D is ambiguous. The CDR3 has 14 residues. V shed 0 bases and J shed 4 bases, with 8 bases lying between them. Germline CDR1 SGHRS, CDR2 YFSETQ. In DNA form, the CDR3 reads TGCGCCAGCAGCTTGGAGGGAGGGAATCAGCCCCAGCATTTT. This translates into CASSLEGGNQPQHF. Supplemented by reference TRBV5-1 and TRBJ1-5, the full variable domain reads KAGVTQTPRYLIKTRGQQVTLSCSPISGHRSVSWYQQTPGQGLQFLFEYFSETQRNKGNFPGRFSGRQFSNSRSEMNVSTLELGDSALYLCASSLEGGNQPQHFGDGTRLSIL.

This chain's CDR3 is CAWSVGENQETQYF. The CDR3, as DNA: TGTGCCTGGAGTGTAGGAGAAAACCAAGAGACCCAGTACTTC. The chain is built from TRBV30 and TRBJ2-5; D ambiguous. This CDR3 is 14 amino acids long. Trimming cost V 0 bases and J 0 bases, with 8 bases left between them. CDR1 and CDR2 (germline): GTSNPN, SVGIG (reference sequence).

J is TRBJ2-3 and V is TRBV4-2, with D possibly TRBD1 on 7 matching bases. The CDR3 has 11 amino acids. V lost 8 bases and J 5 bases, leaving 8 bases between the germline ends. Per the germline V gene, CDR1 is LGHNA and CDR2 is YNFKEQ. This CDR3 is CASQGGDTQYF. The CDR3 nucleotides read TGTGCCAGCCAGGGGGGAGATACGCAGTATTTT.

The V gene is TRBV13, the J gene TRBJ1-2; TRBD1 matches at 7 bases. V dropped 5 bases and J dropped 2; count of bases not matched to a gene: 14. CDR3 length: 17 residues. Germline V lookup: CDR1 PRHDT, CDR2 FYEKMQ (reference sequence). Here the CDR3 DNA reads TGTGCCAGCAGCCCACAAAGGGGGCGTATTGGAAACTATGGCTACACCTTC. Encoded protein: CASSPQRGRIGNYGYTF.

The V and J genes are TRBV5-4 and TRBJ1-6, with 8 bases lining up with TRBD1. V was clipped by 1 base and J by 7 bases; unmatched bases: 1. Germline loops: CDR1 SGHNT, CDR2 YYREEE (reference sequence). The CDR3 spans 14 residues. CDR3 sequence reads: CASSLQGANSPLHF. As DNA, the CDR3 is TGTGCCAGCAGCTTGCAGGGGGCCAATTCACCCCTCCACTTT. Complete variable domain (other parts from reference TRBV5-4 and TRBJ1-6): ETGVTQSPTHLIKTRGQQVTLRCSSQSGHNTVSWYQQALGQGPQFIFQYYREEENGRGNFPPRFSGLQFPNYSSELNVNALELDDSALYLCASSLQGANSPLHFGNGTRLTVT.

The chain is built from TRBV4-1 and TRBJ2-3; 7 bases are shared with TRBD2. The CDR3 is 15 amino acids. CDR1 and CDR2 (germline): MGHRA, YSYEKL. The ends lost 3 bases at V and 4 bases at J; junction bases unmatched: 7. The CDR3 sequence: CASSHGLAEADTQYF. The DNA of the CDR3 is TGCGCCAGCAGCCATGGTCTAGCGGAGGCAGATACGCAGTATTTT.

This rearrangement joins TRBV10-3 to TRBJ2-7, with D unclear. Germline CDR1 ENHRY, CDR2 SYGVKD. CDR3 length equals 15 residues. V lost 0 bases to trimming and J lost 4 bases, with 13 bases between them. The CDR3 DNA follows: TGTGCCATCAGTGAGTCGATGACGGCGAGGTACGAGCAGTACTTC. This sequence encodes CAISESMTARYEQYF.

The V and J genes are TRBV11-3 and TRBJ1-1; 7 positions match TRBD1. Germline assignment: CDR1 SGHNT and CDR2 YENEEA. The CDR3 length is 14 residues. V was pared by 4 bases and J by 7 bases, with 9 bases of the junction left unmatched. This CDR3 reads CASSYRDSLSEAFF. CDR3 sequence (DNA): TGTGCCAGCAGCTACAGGGACAGCCTAAGTGAAGCTTTCTTT.

The V gene is TRBV4-1, the J gene TRBJ2-7, with a tentative D call TRBD1 (5 bases). Trimming cost V 1 base and J 6 bases, with 16 bases left between them. The CDR3 loop spans 15 amino acids. Germline assignment: CDR1 MGHRA and CDR2 YSYEKL. CDR3 protein: CASSQVEGDLGEQYF. The CDR3 region has the DNA TGCGCCAGCAGCCAAGTAGAAGGGGATTTGGGCGAGCAGTACTTC.

CDR3 nucleotide sequence: TGTGCCTGGAGTGTGTTGGCAGAGACCCAGTACTTC. Amino acids: CAWSVLAETQYF. This chain uses TRBV30 with TRBJ2-5, with no clear D. The V gene lost 0 bases and the J gene lost 4 bases, with 6 bases spanning the gap. The CDR3 is made up of 12 amino acids. In germline, CDR1 is GTSNPN, CDR2 SVGIG (reference sequence).

This chain joins TRBV30 and TRBJ2-2; no clear D. The CDR3 is made up of 11 amino acids. Germline loops: CDR1 GTSNPN, CDR2 SVGIG (reference sequence). The CDR3 bases are TGTGGAGAGGATAGTGCCGGGGAGCTGTTTTTT. Its protein is CGEDSAGELFF.